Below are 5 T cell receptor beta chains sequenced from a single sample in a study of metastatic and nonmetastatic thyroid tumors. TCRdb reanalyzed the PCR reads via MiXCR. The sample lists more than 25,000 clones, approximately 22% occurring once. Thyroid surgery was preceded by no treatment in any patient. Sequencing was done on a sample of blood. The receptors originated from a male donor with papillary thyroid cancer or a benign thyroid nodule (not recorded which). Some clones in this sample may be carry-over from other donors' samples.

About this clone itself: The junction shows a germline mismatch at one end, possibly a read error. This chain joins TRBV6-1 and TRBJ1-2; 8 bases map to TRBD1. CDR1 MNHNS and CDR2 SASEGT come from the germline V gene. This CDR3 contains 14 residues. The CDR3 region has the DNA TGTGCCAGCATTGAAGCCGGGACAGGATATGGCAACACCTTC. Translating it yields CASIEAGTGYGNTF.

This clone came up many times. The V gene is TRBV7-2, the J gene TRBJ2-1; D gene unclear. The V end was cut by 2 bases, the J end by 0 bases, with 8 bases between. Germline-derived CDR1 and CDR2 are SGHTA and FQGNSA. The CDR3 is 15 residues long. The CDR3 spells CASSLSMSSYNEQFF. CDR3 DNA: TGTGCCAGCAGCTTAAGCATGAGCTCCTACAATGAGCAGTTCTTC.

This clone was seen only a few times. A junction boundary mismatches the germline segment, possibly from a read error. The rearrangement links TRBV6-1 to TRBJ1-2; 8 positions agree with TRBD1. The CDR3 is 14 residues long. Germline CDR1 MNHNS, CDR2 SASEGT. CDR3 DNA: TGTGCGAGCAGAGAAGCCGGGACAGGCTATGGCTACAGCTTC. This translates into CASREAGTGYGYSF.

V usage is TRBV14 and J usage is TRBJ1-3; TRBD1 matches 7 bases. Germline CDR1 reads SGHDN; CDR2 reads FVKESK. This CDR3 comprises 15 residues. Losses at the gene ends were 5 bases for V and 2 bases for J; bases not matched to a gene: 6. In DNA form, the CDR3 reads TGTGCCAGCAGCAGTCGACAGGGACCTGGAAACACCATATATTTT. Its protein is CASSSRQGPGNTIYF.

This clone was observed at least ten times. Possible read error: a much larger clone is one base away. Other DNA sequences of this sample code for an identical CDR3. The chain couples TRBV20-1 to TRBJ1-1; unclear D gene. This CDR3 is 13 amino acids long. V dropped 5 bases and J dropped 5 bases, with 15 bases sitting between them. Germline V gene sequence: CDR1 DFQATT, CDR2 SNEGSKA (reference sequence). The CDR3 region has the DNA TGCAGTGCTGGCCCCACCTTTGGGACTGAAGCTTTCTTT. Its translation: CSAGPTFGTEAFF.